The 4 T cell receptor beta chains listed next were all sequenced from one sample in a study of OX40 agonist ivuxolimab in advanced cancers. Clones were sequenced by immunoSEQ multiplex PCR, and TCRdb holds only the in-frame ones, with some missing. The data show roughly 59,000 clones, approximately 91% seen once. The sequenced sample was CD4+ or CD8+ T cells sorted from blood, obtained in a trial of the OX40 agonist ivuxolimab. All receptors come from an adult with an advanced solid tumor such as melanoma, head and neck, liver or kidney cancer.

This clone appeared once. The rearrangement uses TRBV10-3 and TRBJ2-1; TRBD2 matches at 9 bases. Per the germline V gene, CDR1 is ENHRY and CDR2 is SYGVKD. Trimming cost V 4 bases and J 8 bases; bases outside gene matches: 9. This CDR3 comprises 15 residues. In nucleotides, the CDR3 is TGTGCCATCAGTGGGCGGGGGGGCACCAGCGATGAGCAGTTCTTC. Translated: CAISGRGGTSDEQFF.

CDR3: CASSLSSRVRANTEAFF. CDR3 DNA: TGTGCCAGCAGTTTAAGCTCTAGGGTTCGGGCGAACACTGAAGCTTTCTTT. This chain uses TRBV28 with TRBJ1-1; D remains unclear. CDR3 size: 17 residues. V lost 2 bases and J 1 base, leaving 17 bases between the germline ends. CDR1 and CDR2 (germline): MDHEN, SYDVKM.

The CDR3 reads CSARPGVEQFF. The CDR3 nucleotides are TGCAGTGCACGCCCGGGGGTAGAGCAGTTCTTC. The gene calls are TRBV20-1 and TRBJ2-1; D is possibly TRBD2 (6 bases). Trimming took off 6 bases at V and 10 bases at J, with 13 bases between the two ends. The length of the CDR3 is 11 residues. Germline V CDR1 and CDR2: DFQATT, SNEGSKA (reference sequence).

The chain recombines TRBV5-6 with TRBJ1-2; TRBD1 is a possible D gene (5 bases). This CDR3 has 15 amino acids. The V end was cut by 0 bases, the J end by 0 bases, with 9 bases between. Germline values: CDR1 SGHDT, CDR2 YYEEEE. CDR3: CASSLVGEANYGYTF. DNA for the CDR3: TGTGCCAGCAGCTTGGTGGGGGAGGCTAACTATGGCTACACCTTC. Full variable domain (remainder filled in from reference TRBV5-6 and TRBJ1-2): DAGVTQSPTHLIKTRGQQVTLRCSPKSGHDTVSWYQQALGQGPQFIFQYYEEEERQRGNFPDRFSGHQFPNYSSELNVNALLLGDSALYLCASSLVGEANYGYTFGSGTRLTVV.